This TCR beta chain was identified in a study of Graves' ophthalmopathy and Graves' hyperthyroidism. Study-wide findings and caveats: As the model predicted ophthalmopathy progression, it achieved a sensitivity of around 70% and a specificity of 72.22%. Ophthalmopathy was separated from stable hyperthyroidism by a 13-signature model with 87.88% sensitivity and 81.08% specificity.

From RNA, the CDR3 regions of TCR beta chains were amplified and sequenced. HTBI-primed RT-PCR formed the first round, and a multiplex PCR formed the second. TCRdb ran MiXCR on the multiplex PCR reads and lists one entry per CDR3 protein. Among 220,000 or so distinct CDR3 sequences listed, roughly 21% were seen once. V lost 5 bases to trimming and J lost 9 bases; unmatched junction nucleotides: 7. Germline V CDR1 and CDR2: MDHEN, SYDVKM. This CDR3 spans 14 amino acids. This clonotype was seen only once. The antigen is undetermined. Fresh peripheral blood, roughly 9.8 ml, was the PBMC source. The V call is TRBV28, the J call TRBJ2-7; 13 bases are shared with TRBD2. The material sequenced was peripheral blood. The clonotype comes from a woman in her forties or fifties with Graves' ophthalmopathy. The CDR3 loop is CASSAGLAGHLQYF. The DNA for the CDR3 is TGTGCCAGCAGTGCGGGACTAGCGGGACATTTGCAGTACTTC.